What follows are 28 T cell receptor beta chains derived from one specimen sequenced in a study of control samples from healthy donors and cancer patients. Profiled with immunoSEQ multiplex PCR; TCRdb holds only in-frame clones, not every one. Of roughly 80,000 clones listed, roughly 88% were seen once; the top ten hold around 6%. Sequenced sample: blood. The origin of the receptors is a woman in her 50s in good health.

This sequence joins TRBV5-5 and TRBJ1-3; D might be TRBD1 (5 bases). V was pared by 4 bases and J by 1 base, with 9 bases between. The germline CDR1 and CDR2 sequences are SGHKS and YYEKEE (reference sequence). The CDR3 totals 14 residues. In DNA form, the CDR3 reads TGTGCCAGCAGCCCCTCAGGGTCTGGAAACACCATATATTTT. Encoded protein: CASSPSGSGNTIYF.

The genes are TRBV6-1 and TRBJ1-6; maybe TRBD1 (6 bases). Trimming stripped 2 bases from V and 15 bases from J, with 8 bases between. The CDR3 totals 11 residues. CDR1 is MNHNS and CDR2 is SASEGT in the germline V gene. This CDR3 reads CASSERGSLHF. The CDR3 DNA reads TGTGCCAGCAGTGAAAGGGGGAGCCTCCACTTT.

The rearrangement links TRBV2 to TRBJ2-3, with D possibly matching TRBD1 (6 bases). Germline CDR1 and CDR2: SNHLY and FYNNEI. Trimming shortened V by 2 bases and J by 2 bases, and 8 bases separated the two germline ends. This CDR3 contains 14 residues. The CDR3 nucleotides are TGTGCCAGCAGTGAAAACAGGGCCACAGATACGCAGTATTTT. Protein sequence: CASSENRATDTQYF.

The chain joins TRBV6-6 to TRBJ1-6; D perhaps matches TRBD1 (6 bases). Trimming removed 6 bases at V and 8 bases at J, with 14 bases between. There are 14 residues in the CDR3. In germline, CDR1 is MNHNY, CDR2 SVGAGI (reference sequence). The CDR3 reads CASRDTGTDSPLHF. The CDR3 DNA is TGTGCCAGCAGGGACACAGGGACGGATTCACCCCTCCACTTT.

The chain links TRBV6-5 to TRBJ1-5; possible D gene TRBD1, 5 bases. The CDR3 sequence is 13 residues long. In germline, CDR1 is MNHEY, CDR2 SVGAGI. The V gene lost 2 bases and the J gene lost 5 bases, with 7 bases spanning the gap. The CDR3 loop is CASSYRGDQPQHF. The CDR3 DNA reads as TGTGCCAGCAGTTACAGGGGAGATCAGCCCCAGCATTTT.

The chain uses TRBV12-5 and TRBJ1-1; D is undetermined. CDR3 size: 15 residues. Germline V gene sequence: CDR1 LGHNT, CDR2 FRNRAP. The V end was cut by 0 bases, the J end by 0 bases, with 8 bases between. The CDR3 is CASGLVRGMNTEAFF. CDR3 bases: TGTGCTAGTGGTTTGGTACGAGGAATGAACACTGAAGCTTTCTTT.

The V and J genes are TRBV27 and TRBJ2-3, with TRBD1 identical over 10 bases. Germline-derived CDR1 and CDR2 are MNHEY and SMNVEV (reference sequence). Unmatched junction bases numbered 11, after V lost 4 bases and J lost 4 bases. This CDR3 is 17 amino acids long. The CDR3 sequence is CASSSLRDRGKSDTQYF. DNA for the CDR3: TGTGCCAGCAGTTCGCTCCGGGACAGGGGAAAGTCAGATACGCAGTATTTT.

The V call is TRBV11-2, the J call TRBJ1-5; D ambiguous. Germline values: CDR1 SGHAT, CDR2 FQNNGV. The CDR3 is made up of 13 amino acids. Trimming stripped 2 bases from V and 7 bases from J, with 9 bases between. CDR3 DNA sequence: TGTGCCAGCAGCTTAAACATCAACCAGCCCCAGCATTTT. Its protein product is CASSLNINQPQHF.

The chain links TRBV2 to TRBJ2-2, with 15 nucleotides matching TRBD2. Losses at the gene ends were 6 bases for V and 7 bases for J; bases not matched to a gene: 6. Germline loops: CDR1 SNHLY, CDR2 FYNNEI. The CDR3 spans 16 residues. CDR3 DNA sequence: TGTGCCAGCAGATGGACTAGCGGGGGGGCCAGCGGGGAGCTGTTTTTT. Its translation: CASRWTSGGASGELFF.

The CDR3 is CAWSDGGGYEQYF. CDR3 nucleotides: TGTGCCTGGAGTGACGGGGGAGGCTACGAGCAGTACTTC. The chain links TRBV30 to TRBJ2-7; maybe TRBD2 (6 bases). Trimming took 1 base from V and 3 from J, leaving 10 bases between them. The CDR3 spans 13 residues. Germline CDR1 and CDR2: GTSNPN and SVGIG (reference sequence).

The V and J genes are TRBV7-9 and TRBJ1-4, with D unclear. Trimming cost V 8 bases and J 4 bases, with 14 bases left between them. Germline CDR1 is SEHNR and CDR2 is FQNEAQ (reference sequence). The CDR3 totals 14 residues. The CDR3 sequence is CASSSWQNNEKLFF. Written as DNA, the CDR3 is TGTGCCAGCTCTAGTTGGCAGAATAATGAAAAACTGTTTTTT.

DNA for the CDR3: TGCGCCAGCAGCCATACGACAGGGAGGGATCAGCCCCAGCATTTT. Encoded protein: CASSHTTGRDQPQHF. The chain joins TRBV4-1 to TRBJ1-5; 7 nucleotides match TRBD1. V was pared by 3 bases and J by 5 bases, with 7 bases of the junction left unmatched. The CDR3 is made up of 15 amino acids. CDR1 is MGHRA and CDR2 is YSYEKL in the germline V gene.

The CDR3 region is CATSRDLPGLVKTNEQFF. In nucleotides, the CDR3 is TGTGCCACCAGCAGAGATCTCCCGGGACTAGTAAAGACAAATGAGCAGTTCTTC. The chain joins TRBV15 to TRBJ2-1, with 8 nucleotides matching TRBD2. In germline, CDR1 is LNHNV, CDR2 YYDKDF (reference sequence). This CDR3 has 18 residues. V trimming: 0 bases; J trimming: 7 bases; junction bases outside the gene matches: 14.

The J gene is TRBJ2-3, the V gene TRBV20-1; tentatively, D is TRBD2 (5 bases). This CDR3 contains 11 residues. Trimming shortened V by 6 bases and J by 9 bases, and 13 bases separated the two germline ends. From germline, CDR1 is DFQATT and CDR2 SNEGSKA (reference sequence). The CDR3 DNA reads TGCAGTGCGCTTACTAGAGCCACGCAGTATTTT. Residues: CSALTRATQYF.

This chain connects TRBV11-2 to TRBJ1-2, with a tentative D call TRBD1 (5 bases). Germline CDR1 is SGHAT and CDR2 is FQNNGV. The CDR3 extends over 14 amino acids. The V gene lost 2 bases and the J gene lost 8 bases, with 15 bases spanning the gap. CDR3 loop: CASSLLYQGEGYTF. In DNA form, the CDR3 reads TGTGCCAGCAGCTTATTGTATCAGGGCGAGGGCTACACCTTC.

The rearrangement joins TRBV12-3 or TRBV12-4 to TRBJ2-7; TRBD1 might be the D (6 bases). This CDR3 is built from 13 residues. The V end lost 2 bases, the J end lost 5 bases, and 10 bases lay between the germline ends. The CDR3 DNA follows: TGTGCCAGCAGTTTAACAGGGCTCGACGAGCAGTACTTC. Translation: CASSLTGLDEQYF.

The CDR3 sequence is CASSWTPATNEKLFF. CDR3 coding DNA: TGTGCCAGCAGTTGGACACCTGCAACTAATGAAAAACTGTTTTTT. The rearrangement uses TRBV27 and TRBJ1-4, with D perhaps TRBD1 (5 bases). Germline CDR1 reads MNHEY; CDR2 reads SMNVEV (reference sequence). With 4 bases removed from V and 0 bases from J, the gap between germline ends came to 9 bases. The CDR3 runs 15 residues.

This clone was observed a few times. The chain employs TRBV7-9 and TRBJ1-4; unclear D gene. This CDR3 is 15 amino acids long. Per the germline V gene, CDR1 is SEHNR and CDR2 is FQNEAQ (reference sequence). V lost 1 base to trimming and J lost 3 bases, with 9 bases between them. The CDR3 DNA reads as TGTGCCAGCAGCTTAGGCGGGCCACCTAATGAAAAACTGTTTTTT. Protein: CASSLGGPPNEKLFF.

A few counts support this clone. The genes are TRBV3-1 (or the pseudogene TRBV3-2) and TRBJ1-1; no clear D. CDR1 and CDR2 from the germline V gene are LGHDT and YNNKEL (reference sequence). With 0 bases removed from V and 5 bases from J, the gap between germline ends came to 10 bases. There are 14 residues in the CDR3. CDR3 DNA sequence: TGTGCCAGCAGCCAAGAAGCGGGGAAGACTGAAGCTTTCTTT. It is translated as CASSQEAGKTEAFF.

The gene calls are TRBV9 and TRBJ2-1; 14 bases are shared with TRBD2. CDR3 length equals 17 residues. J was trimmed by 1 base and V by 4 bases; bases with no gene match: 4. Germline CDR1 and CDR2: SGDLS and YYNGEE. The CDR3 region is CASSPTSGGGSYNEQFF. CDR3 nucleotide sequence: TGTGCCAGCAGCCCGACTAGCGGGGGGGGGTCCTACAATGAGCAGTTCTTC.

The V and J genes are TRBV7-8 and TRBJ2-2, with 7 bases identical to TRBD2. This CDR3 is built from 16 residues. CDR1 SGHVS and CDR2 FQNEAQ come from the germline V gene. With 7 bases clipped from V and 3 bases from J, the junction kept 11 bases outside the gene matches. CDR3 residues: CASTHGGMVDTGELFF. Here the CDR3 DNA reads TGTGCCAGCACCCACGGGGGGATGGTCGACACCGGGGAGCTGTTTTTT. The full variable domain, with the rest looked up from reference TRBV7-8 and TRBJ2-2, is GAGVSQSPRYKVAKRGQDVALRCDPISGHVSLFWYQQALGQGPEFLTYFQNEAQLDKSGLPSDRFFAERPEGSVSTLKIQRTQQEDSAVYLCASTHGGMVDTGELFFGEGSRLTVL.

The chain has TRBV5-8 and TRBJ2-3; D call uncertain. The germline CDR1 and CDR2 sequences are SGHTS and YDEGEE. The germline V and J ends were trimmed by 0 bases and 2 bases, with 10 bases remaining between them. The CDR3 runs to 15 residues. Here the CDR3 reads CASSLVDSPTDTQYF. In nucleotides, the CDR3 is TGTGCCAGCAGCTTGGTTGATTCACCCACAGATACGCAGTATTTT.

The chain has TRBV19 and TRBJ1-3; TRBD1 agrees at 7 bases. Unmatched junction bases numbered 2, after V lost 3 bases and J lost 0 bases. Germline V gene data show CDR1 as LNHDA and CDR2 as SQIVND (reference sequence). The length of the CDR3 is 15 residues. The CDR3 region is CASSIGDSSGNTIYF. Written as DNA, the CDR3 is TGTGCCAGTAGTATCGGGGACAGCTCTGGAAACACCATATATTTT.

The V and J genes are TRBV18 and TRBJ1-2; tentatively, D is TRBD1 (5 bases). This CDR3 has 12 residues. V was trimmed by 8 bases and J by 4 bases, leaving 11 bases between them. Germline V gives CDR1 KGHSH, CDR2 LQKENI. The CDR3 here is CASAGLGYGYTF. The CDR3 region has the DNA TGTGCCAGCGCAGGGCTCGGCTATGGCTACACCTTC.

The chain uses TRBV2 and TRBJ2-5, with TRBD1 identical over 8 bases. J was trimmed by 5 bases and V by 5 bases; bases with no gene match: 10. Germline loops: CDR1 SNHLY, CDR2 FYNNEI. The length of the CDR3 is 15 residues. The CDR3 spells CASSLPDRERETQYF. CDR3 coding DNA: TGTGCCAGCAGTCTTCCGGACAGGGAGAGGGAGACCCAGTACTTC. Filled out from reference TRBV2 and TRBJ2-5, the complete variable domain reads EPEVTQTPSHQVTQMGQEVILRCVPISNHLYFYWYRQILGQKVEFLVSFYNNEISEKSEIFDDQFSVERPDGSNFTLKIRSTKLEDSAMYFCASSLPDRERETQYFGPGTRLLVL.

This chain connects TRBV10-3 to TRBJ1-5, with D hard to call. The germline V gene has CDR1 ENHRY and CDR2 SYGVKD. This CDR3 region has 12 residues. The ends were cut back, 5 bases at V and 4 bases at J, with 6 bases in the middle. CDR3 sequence reads: CAISPTNQPQHF. CDR3 nucleotide sequence: TGTGCCATCAGTCCAACTAATCAGCCCCAGCATTTT.

The chain carries TRBV7-8 and TRBJ1-1; D uncertain. Germline assignment: CDR1 SGHVS and CDR2 FQNEAQ. This CDR3 comprises 14 residues. Trimming took off 2 bases at V and 7 bases at J, with 14 bases between the two ends. In DNA form, the CDR3 reads TGTGCCAGCAGCTTATATTTTATCGAGAATGAAGCTTTCTTT. Its translation is CASSLYFIENEAFF.

This sequence joins TRBV9 and TRBJ2-2; 12 nucleotides align to TRBD2. The ends lost 1 base at V and 2 bases at J; junction bases unmatched: 6. The CDR3 sequence is 18 residues long. CDR1 is SGDLS and CDR2 is YYNGEE in the germline V gene. The DNA of the CDR3 is TGTGCCAGCAGCGTACTAGCGGGGGGGCCTTTTAACACCGGGGAGCTGTTTTTT. This translates into CASSVLAGGPFNTGELFF.